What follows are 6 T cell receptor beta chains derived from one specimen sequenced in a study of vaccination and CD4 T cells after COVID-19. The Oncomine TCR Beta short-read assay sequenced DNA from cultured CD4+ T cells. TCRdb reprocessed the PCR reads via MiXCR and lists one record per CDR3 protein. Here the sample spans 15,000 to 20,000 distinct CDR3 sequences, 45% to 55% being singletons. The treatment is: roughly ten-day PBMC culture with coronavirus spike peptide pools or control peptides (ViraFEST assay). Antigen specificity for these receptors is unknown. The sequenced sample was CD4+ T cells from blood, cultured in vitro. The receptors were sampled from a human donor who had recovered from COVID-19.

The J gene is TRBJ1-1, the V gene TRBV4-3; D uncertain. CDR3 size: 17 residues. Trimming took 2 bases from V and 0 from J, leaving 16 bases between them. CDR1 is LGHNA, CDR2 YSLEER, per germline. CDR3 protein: CASSQMGGALMNTEAFF. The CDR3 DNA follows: TGCGCCAGCAGCCAAATGGGCGGCGCGCTGATGAACACTGAAGCTTTCTTT.

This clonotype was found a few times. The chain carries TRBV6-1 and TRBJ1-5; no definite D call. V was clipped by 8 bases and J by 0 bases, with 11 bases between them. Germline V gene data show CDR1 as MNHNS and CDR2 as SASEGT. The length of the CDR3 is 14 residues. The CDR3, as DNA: TGTGCCAGCGCCCAACTTTATAGCAATCAGCCCCAGCATTTT. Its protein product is CASAQLYSNQPQHF.

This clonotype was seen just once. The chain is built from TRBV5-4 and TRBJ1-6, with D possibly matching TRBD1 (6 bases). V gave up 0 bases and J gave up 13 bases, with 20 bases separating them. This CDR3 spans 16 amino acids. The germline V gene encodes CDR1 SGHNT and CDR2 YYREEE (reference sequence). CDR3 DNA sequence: TGTGCCAGCAGCTTGGTTTCCATACAGGGCGGAAGTCCCCTCCACTTT. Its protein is CASSLVSIQGGSPLHF.

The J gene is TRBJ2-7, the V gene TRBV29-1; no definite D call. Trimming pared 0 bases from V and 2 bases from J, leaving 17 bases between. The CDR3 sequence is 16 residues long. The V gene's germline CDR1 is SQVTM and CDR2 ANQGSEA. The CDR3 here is CSVEDDNRLRPYEQYF. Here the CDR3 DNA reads TGCAGCGTTGAAGATGACAACAGACTTCGACCCTACGAGCAGTACTTC.

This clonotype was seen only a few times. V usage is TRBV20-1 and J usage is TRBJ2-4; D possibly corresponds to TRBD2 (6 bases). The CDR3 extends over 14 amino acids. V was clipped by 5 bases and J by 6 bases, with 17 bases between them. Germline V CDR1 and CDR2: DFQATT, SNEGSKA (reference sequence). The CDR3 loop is CSALGTEGGNIQYF. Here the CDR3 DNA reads TGCAGTGCTCTCGGGACTGAAGGTGGAAACATTCAGTACTTC.

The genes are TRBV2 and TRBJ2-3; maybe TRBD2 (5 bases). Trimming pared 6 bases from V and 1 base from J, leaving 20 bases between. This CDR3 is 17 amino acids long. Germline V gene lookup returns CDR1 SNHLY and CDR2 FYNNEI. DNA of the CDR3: TGTGCCAGCAGAGTCAGAGAGGCGGGCGTAGGCACAGATACGCAGTATTTT. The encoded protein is CASRVREAGVGTDTQYF.